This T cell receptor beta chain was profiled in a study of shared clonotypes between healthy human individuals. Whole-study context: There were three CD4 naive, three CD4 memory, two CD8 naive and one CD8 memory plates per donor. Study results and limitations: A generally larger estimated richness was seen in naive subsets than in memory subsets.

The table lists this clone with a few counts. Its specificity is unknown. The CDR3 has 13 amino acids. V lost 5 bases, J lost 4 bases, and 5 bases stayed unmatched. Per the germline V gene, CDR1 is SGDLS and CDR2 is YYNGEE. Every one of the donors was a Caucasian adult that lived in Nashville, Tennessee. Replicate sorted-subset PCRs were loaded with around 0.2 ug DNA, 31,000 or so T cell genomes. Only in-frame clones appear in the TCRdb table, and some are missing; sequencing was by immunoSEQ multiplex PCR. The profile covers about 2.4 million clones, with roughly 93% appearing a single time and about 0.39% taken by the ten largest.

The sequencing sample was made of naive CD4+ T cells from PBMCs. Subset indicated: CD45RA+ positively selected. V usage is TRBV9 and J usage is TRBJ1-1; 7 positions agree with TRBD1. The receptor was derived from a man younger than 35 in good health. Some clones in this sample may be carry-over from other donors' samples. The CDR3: CASREGAGTEAFF. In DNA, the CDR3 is TGTGCCAGCAGGGAGGGGGCGGGCACTGAAGCTTTCTTT.